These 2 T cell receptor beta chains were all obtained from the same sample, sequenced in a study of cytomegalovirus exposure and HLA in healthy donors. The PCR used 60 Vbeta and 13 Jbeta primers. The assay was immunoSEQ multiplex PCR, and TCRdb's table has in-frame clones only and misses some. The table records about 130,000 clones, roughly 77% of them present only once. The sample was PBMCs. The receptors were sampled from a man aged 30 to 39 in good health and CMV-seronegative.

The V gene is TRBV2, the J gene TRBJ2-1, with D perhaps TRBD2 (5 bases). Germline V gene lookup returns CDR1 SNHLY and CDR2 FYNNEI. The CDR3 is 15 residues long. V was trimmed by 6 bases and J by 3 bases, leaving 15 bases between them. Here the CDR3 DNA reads TGTGCCAGCAGAGGAAGAGGGCCGAGCTACAATGAGCAGTTCTTC. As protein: CASRGRGPSYNEQFF.

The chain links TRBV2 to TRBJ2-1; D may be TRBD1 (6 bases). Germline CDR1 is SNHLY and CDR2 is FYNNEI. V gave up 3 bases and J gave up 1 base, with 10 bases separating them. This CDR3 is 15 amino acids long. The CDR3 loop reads CASSDWTDSYNEQFF. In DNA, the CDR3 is TGTGCCAGCAGTGATTGGACAGATTCCTACAATGAGCAGTTCTTC.